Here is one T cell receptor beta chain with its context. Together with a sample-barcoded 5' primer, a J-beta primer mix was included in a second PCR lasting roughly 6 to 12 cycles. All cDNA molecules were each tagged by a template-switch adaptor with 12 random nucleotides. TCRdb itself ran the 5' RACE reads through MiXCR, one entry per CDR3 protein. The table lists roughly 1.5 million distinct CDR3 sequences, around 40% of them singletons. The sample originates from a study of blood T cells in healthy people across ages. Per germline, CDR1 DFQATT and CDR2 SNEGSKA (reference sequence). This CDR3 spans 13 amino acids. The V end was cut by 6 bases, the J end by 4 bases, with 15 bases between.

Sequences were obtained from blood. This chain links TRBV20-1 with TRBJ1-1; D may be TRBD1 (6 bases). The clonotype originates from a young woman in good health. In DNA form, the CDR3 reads TGCAGTGCGCTGGGACACCCGGGCACTGAAGCTTTCTTT. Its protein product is CSALGHPGTEAFF.